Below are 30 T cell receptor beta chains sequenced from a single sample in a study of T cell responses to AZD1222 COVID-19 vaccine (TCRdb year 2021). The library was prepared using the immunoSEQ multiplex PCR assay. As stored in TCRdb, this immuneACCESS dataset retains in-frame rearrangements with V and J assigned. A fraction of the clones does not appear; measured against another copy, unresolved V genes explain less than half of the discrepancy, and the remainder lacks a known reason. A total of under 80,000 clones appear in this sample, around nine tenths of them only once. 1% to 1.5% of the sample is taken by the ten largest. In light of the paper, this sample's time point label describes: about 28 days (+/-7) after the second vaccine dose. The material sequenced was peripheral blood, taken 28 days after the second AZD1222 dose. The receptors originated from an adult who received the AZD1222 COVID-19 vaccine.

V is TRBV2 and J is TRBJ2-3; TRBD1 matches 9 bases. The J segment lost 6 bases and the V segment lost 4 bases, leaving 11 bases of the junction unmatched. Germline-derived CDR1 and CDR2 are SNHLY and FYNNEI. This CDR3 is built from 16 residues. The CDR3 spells CASSAPGQGNGDTQYF. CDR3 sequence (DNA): TGTGCCAGCAGTGCACCCGGACAGGGGAATGGGGATACGCAGTATTTT.

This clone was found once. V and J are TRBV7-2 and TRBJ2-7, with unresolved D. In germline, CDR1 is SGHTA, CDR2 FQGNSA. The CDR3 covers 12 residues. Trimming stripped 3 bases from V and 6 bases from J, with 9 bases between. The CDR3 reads CASSFPPSEQYF. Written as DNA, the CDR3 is TGTGCCAGCAGCTTCCCCCCGTCCGAGCAGTACTTC.

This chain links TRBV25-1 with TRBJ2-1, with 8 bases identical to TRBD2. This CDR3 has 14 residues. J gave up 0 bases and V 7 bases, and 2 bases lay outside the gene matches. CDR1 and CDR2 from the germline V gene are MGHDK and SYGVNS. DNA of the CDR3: TGTGCCAGCATAGCGGGGAACTCCTACAATGAGCAGTTCTTC. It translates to CASIAGNSYNEQFF.

The CDR3 nucleotides read TGTGCCAGCAGCCAGGGCCGACGGGGGATGGGAAACACCATATATTTT. As protein: CASSQGRRGMGNTIYF. The gene calls are TRBV14 and TRBJ1-3, with a possible D match to TRBD1 (5 bases). V was clipped by 3 bases and J by 4 bases, with 16 bases between them. This CDR3 spans 16 amino acids. CDR1 and CDR2 (germline): SGHDN, FVKESK.

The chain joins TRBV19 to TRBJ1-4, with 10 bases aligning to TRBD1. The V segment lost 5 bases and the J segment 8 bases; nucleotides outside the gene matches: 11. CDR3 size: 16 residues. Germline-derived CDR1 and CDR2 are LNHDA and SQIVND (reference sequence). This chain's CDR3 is CASSADDRGRGEKLFF. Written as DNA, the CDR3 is TGTGCCAGTAGTGCCGACGACAGGGGGCGAGGCGAAAAACTGTTTTTT.

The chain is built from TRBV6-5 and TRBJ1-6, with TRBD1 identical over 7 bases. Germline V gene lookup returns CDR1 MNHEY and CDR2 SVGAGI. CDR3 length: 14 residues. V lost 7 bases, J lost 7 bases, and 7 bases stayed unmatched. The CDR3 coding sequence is TGTGCCAGCAAGACCGGGACAGAGAATTCACCCCTCCACTTT. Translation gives CASKTGTENSPLHF.

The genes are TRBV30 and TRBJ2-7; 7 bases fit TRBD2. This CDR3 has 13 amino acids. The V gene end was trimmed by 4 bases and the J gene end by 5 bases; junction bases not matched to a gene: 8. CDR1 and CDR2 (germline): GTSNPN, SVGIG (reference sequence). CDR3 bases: TGTGCCTGGACCGGGACTATCCTAAACGAGCAGTACTTC. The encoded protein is CAWTGTILNEQYF.

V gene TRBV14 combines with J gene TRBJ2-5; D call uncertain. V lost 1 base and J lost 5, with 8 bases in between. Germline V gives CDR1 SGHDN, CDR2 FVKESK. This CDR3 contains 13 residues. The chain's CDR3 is CASSQVGWETQYF. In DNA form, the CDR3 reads TGTGCCAGCAGCCAAGTGGGGTGGGAGACCCAGTACTTC.

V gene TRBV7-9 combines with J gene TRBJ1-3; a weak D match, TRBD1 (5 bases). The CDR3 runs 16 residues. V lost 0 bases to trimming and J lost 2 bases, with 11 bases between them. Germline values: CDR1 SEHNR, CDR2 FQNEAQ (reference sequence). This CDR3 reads CASSLAGGSAGNTIYF. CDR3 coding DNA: TGTGCCAGCAGCTTAGCGGGGGGGTCGGCTGGAAACACCATATATTTT. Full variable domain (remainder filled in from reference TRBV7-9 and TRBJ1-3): DTGVSQNPRHKITKRGQNVTFRCDPISEHNRLYWYRQTLGQGPEFLTYFQNEAQLEKSRLLSDRFSAERPKGSFSTLEIQRTEQGDSAMYLCASSLAGGSAGNTIYFGEGSWLTVV.

The CDR3 spells CASRNTGGTEAFF. CDR3 bases: TGTGCCAGCAGGAACACAGGGGGTACTGAAGCTTTCTTT. V is TRBV6-5 and J is TRBJ1-1; 8 bases agree with TRBD1. V lost 6 bases, J lost 5 bases, and 5 bases stayed unmatched. Germline-derived CDR1 and CDR2 are MNHEY and SVGAGI. CDR3 length: 13 residues.

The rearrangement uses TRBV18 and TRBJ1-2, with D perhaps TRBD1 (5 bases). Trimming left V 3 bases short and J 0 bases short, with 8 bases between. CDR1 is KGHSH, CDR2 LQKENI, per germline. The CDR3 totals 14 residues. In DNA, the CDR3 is TGTGCCAGCTCACCCCAGGGTTCTAACTATGGCTACACCTTC. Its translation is CASSPQGSNYGYTF.

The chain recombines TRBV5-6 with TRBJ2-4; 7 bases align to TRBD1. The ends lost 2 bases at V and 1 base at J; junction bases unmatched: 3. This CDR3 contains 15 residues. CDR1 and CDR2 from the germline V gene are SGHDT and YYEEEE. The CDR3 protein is CASSFRDSAKNIQYF. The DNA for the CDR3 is TGTGCCAGCAGCTTCCGGGACAGTGCCAAAAACATTCAGTACTTC. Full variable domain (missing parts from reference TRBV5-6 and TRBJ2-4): DAGVTQSPTHLIKTRGQQVTLRCSPKSGHDTVSWYQQALGQGPQFIFQYYEEEERQRGNFPDRFSGHQFPNYSSELNVNALLLGDSALYLCASSFRDSAKNIQYFGAGTRLSVL.

The DNA for the CDR3 is TGTGCCAGTAAAGGGACAGACCCTTCTGAGACCCAGTACTTC. This encodes CASKGTDPSETQYF. The gene calls are TRBV6-5 and TRBJ2-5; 7 bases align to TRBD1. The J segment lost 5 bases and the V segment lost 9 bases, leaving 12 bases of the junction unmatched. Looked up from germline, CDR1 is MNHEY and CDR2 is SVGAGI. This CDR3 has 14 amino acids.

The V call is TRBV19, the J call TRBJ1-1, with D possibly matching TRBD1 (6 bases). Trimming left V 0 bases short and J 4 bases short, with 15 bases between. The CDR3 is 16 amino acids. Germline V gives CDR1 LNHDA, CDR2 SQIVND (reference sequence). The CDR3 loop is CASSIEDGQIGTEAFF. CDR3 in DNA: TGTGCCAGTAGTATAGAGGATGGACAGATCGGCACTGAAGCTTTCTTT.

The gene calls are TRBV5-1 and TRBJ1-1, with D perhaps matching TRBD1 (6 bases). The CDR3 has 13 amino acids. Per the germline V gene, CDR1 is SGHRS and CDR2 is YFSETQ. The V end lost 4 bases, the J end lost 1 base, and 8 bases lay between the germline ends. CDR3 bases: TGCGCCAGCAGCGGGGGACAGAACACTGAAGCTTTCTTT. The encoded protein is CASSGGQNTEAFF.

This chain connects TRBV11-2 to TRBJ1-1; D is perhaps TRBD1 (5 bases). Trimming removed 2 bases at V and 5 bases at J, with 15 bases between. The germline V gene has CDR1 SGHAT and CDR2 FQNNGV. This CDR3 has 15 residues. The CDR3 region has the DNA TGTGCCAGCAGCTTACTCTCAGGGTCCAGGACTGAAGCTTTCTTT. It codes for CASSLLSGSRTEAFF.

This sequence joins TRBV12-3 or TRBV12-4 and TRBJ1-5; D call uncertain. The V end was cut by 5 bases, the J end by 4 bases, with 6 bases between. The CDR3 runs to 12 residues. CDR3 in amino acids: CASSPHNQPQHF. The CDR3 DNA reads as TGTGCCAGCAGTCCCCATAATCAGCCCCAGCATTTT.

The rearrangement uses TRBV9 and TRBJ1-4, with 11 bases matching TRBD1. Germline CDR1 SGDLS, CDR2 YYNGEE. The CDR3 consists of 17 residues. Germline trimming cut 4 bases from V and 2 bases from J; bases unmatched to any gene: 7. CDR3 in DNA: TGTGCCAGCAGCTCCTTGGACAGGGGGCGTACTAATGAAAAACTGTTTTTT. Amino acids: CASSSLDRGRTNEKLFF. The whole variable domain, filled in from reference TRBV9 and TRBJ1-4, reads DSGVTQTPKHLITATGQRVTLRCSPRSGDLSVYWYQQSLDQGLQFLIQYYNGEERAKGNILERFSAQQFPDLHSELNLSSLELGDSALYFCASSSLDRGRTNEKLFFGSGTQLSVL.

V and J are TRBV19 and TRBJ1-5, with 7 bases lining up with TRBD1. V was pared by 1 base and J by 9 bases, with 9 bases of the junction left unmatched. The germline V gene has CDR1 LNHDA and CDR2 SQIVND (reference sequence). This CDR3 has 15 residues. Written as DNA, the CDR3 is TGTGCCAGTAGTATAGGAGGGGACAGAACCCGGCCCCAGCATTTT. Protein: CASSIGGDRTRPQHF.

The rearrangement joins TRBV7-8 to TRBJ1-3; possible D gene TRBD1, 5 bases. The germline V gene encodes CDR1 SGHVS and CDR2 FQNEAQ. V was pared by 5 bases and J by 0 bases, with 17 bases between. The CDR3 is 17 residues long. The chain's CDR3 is CASSRRETASSGNTIYF. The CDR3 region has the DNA TGTGCCAGCAGCCGCAGGGAGACGGCGAGCTCTGGAAACACCATATATTTT.

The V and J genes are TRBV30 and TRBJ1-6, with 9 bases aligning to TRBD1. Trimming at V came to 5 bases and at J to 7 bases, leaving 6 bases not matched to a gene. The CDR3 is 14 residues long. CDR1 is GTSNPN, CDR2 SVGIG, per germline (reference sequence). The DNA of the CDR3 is TGTGCCTGGGAAGAGGGGACAGGGAATTCACCCCTCCACTTT. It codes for CAWEEGTGNSPLHF. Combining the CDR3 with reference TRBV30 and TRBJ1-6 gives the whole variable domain SQTIHQWPATLVQPVGSPLSLECTVEGTSNPNLYWYRQAAGRGLQLLFYSVGIGQISSEVPQNLSASRPQDRQFILSSKKLLLSDSGFYLCAWEEGTGNSPLHFGNGTRLTVT.

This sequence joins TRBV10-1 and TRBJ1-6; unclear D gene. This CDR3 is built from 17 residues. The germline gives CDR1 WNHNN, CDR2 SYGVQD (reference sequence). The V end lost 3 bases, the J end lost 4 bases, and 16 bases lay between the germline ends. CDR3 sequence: CASSDMTPENYNSPLHF. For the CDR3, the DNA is TGCGCCAGCAGTGATATGACACCGGAGAATTATAATTCACCCCTCCACTTT.

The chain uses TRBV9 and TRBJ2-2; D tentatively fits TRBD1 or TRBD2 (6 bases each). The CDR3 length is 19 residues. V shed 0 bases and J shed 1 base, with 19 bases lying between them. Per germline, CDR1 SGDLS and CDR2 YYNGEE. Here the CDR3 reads CASSVARGVRQGNTGELFF. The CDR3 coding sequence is TGTGCCAGCAGCGTAGCGAGGGGGGTGAGGCAGGGGAACACCGGGGAGCTGTTTTTT.

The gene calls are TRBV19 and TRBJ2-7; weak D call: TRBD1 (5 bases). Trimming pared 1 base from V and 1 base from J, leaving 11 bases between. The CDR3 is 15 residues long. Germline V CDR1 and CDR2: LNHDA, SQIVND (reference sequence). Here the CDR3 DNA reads TGTGCCAGTAGTATAGCCCAGGGAAAGTCCTACGAGCAGTACTTC. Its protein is CASSIAQGKSYEQYF.

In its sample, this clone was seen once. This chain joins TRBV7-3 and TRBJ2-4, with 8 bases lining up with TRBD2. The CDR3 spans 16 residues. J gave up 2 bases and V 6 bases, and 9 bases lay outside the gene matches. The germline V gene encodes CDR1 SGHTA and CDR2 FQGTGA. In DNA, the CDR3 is TGTGCCAGCAGTCCCGGGGTAGCGGGGCCCAAAAACATTCAGTACTTC. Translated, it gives CASSPGVAGPKNIQYF.

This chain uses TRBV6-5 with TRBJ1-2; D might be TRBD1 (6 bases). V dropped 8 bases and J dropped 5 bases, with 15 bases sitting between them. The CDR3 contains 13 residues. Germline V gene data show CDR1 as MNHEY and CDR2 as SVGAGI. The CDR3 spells CASSQQGTYGYTF. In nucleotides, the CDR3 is TGTGCCAGCTCACAACAGGGAACGTATGGCTACACCTTC.

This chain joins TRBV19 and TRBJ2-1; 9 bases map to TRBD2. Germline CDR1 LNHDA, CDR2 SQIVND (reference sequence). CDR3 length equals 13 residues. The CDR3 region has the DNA TGTGCAAGCGGGGGGCGTTCCTACAATGAGCAGTTCTTC. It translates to CASGGRSYNEQFF.

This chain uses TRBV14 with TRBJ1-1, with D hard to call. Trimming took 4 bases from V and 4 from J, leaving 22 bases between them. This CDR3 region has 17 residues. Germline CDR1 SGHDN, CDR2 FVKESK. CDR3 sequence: CASSLKLAGIRGTEAFF. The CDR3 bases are TGTGCCAGCAGCCTAAAGCTGGCTGGTATACGGGGCACTGAAGCTTTCTTT.

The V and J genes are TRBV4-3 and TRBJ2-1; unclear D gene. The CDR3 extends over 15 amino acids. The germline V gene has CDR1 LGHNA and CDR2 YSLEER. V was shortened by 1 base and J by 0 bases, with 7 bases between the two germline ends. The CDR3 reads CASSQGLYSYNEQFF. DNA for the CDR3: TGCGCCAGCAGCCAAGGGCTTTACTCCTACAATGAGCAGTTCTTC.

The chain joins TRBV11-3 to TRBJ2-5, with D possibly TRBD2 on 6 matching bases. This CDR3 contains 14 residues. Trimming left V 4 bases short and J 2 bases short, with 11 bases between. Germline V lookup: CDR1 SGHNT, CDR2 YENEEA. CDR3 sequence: CASSSSSAQETQYF. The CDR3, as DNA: TGTGCCAGCAGCTCCTCTAGCGCGCAAGAGACCCAGTACTTC.